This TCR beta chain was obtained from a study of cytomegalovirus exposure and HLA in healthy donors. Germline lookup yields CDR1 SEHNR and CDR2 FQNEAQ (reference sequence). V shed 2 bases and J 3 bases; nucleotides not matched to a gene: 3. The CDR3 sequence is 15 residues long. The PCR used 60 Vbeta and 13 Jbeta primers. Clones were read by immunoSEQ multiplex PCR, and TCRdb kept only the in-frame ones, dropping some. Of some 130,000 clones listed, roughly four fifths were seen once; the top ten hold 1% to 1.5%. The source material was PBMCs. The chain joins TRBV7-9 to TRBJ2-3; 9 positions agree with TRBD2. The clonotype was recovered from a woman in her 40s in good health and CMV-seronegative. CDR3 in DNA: TGTGCCAGCAGCTTATTGGCGGGGGGGACAGATACGCAGTATTTT. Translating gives CASSLLAGGTDTQYF.